This TCR beta chain was identified in a study of control samples from healthy donors and cancer patients. Libraries were prepared by immunoSEQ multiplex PCR; TCRdb keeps only in-frame clonotypes and omits some of them. The sample includes approximately 100,000 clones, 70% to 90% of them seen just once. The CDR3 has 16 amino acids. The germline V gene encodes CDR1 MNHNY and CDR2 SVGAGI (reference sequence). Trimming pared 4 bases from V and 2 bases from J, leaving 17 bases between. The J gene is TRBJ2-5, the V gene TRBV6-6, with D possibly being TRBD1 (6 bases). Sequenced material: blood. This clonotype was sampled from a man aged 25-40 years in good health. The CDR3 DNA reads as TGTGCCAGCAGTTCAACCCGGGACACCCCGCAAGAGACCCAGTACTTC. Translated: CASSSTRDTPQETQYF.